The 20 T cell receptor beta chains below were found in one sample sequenced in a study of blood T cells in healthy people across ages. A sample-barcoded 5' primer and a J-beta primer mix were used in a second PCR of about 7 to 12 cycles. TCRdb reprocessed the 5' RACE reads with MiXCR, giving one entry per CDR3 protein. Of 1.5 million to 2 million distinct CDR3 sequences listed, approximately 32% are singletons. Input material: blood. The receptors shown here come from a woman between 25 and 40 years old in good health.

The chain links TRBV7-3 to TRBJ1-2; 8 bases are shared with TRBD1. Germline V gene lookup returns CDR1 SGHTA and CDR2 FQGTGA. Losses at the gene ends were 2 bases for V and 7 bases for J; bases not matched to a gene: 12. This CDR3 has 16 amino acids. CDR3 nucleotides: TGTGCCAGCAGCTTAGCCTCCGGGACAGGAGAGGGTGGCTACACCTTC. It specifies CASSLASGTGEGGYTF. The full variable domain, with the rest looked up from reference TRBV7-3 and TRBJ1-2, is GAGVSQTPSNKVTEKGKYVELRCDPISGHTALYWYRQSLGQGPEFLIYFQGTGAADDSGLPNDRFFAVRPEGSVSTLKIQRTERGDSAVYLCASSLASGTGEGGYTFGSGTRLTVV.

A few counts support this clonotype. This chain uses TRBV29-1 with TRBJ1-1; a weak D match, TRBD1 (6 bases). The CDR3 is 13 residues long. Germline CDR1 SQVTM, CDR2 ANQGSEA. The V end was cut by 4 bases, the J end by 5 bases, with 14 bases between. CDR3 region: CSVGGGPFTEAFF. CDR3 coding DNA: TGCAGCGTTGGGGGGGGGCCTTTTACTGAAGCTTTCTTT.

The chain combines TRBV28 with TRBJ1-1; 10 nucleotides agree with TRBD1. The CDR3 is 15 amino acids. The J segment lost 6 bases and the V segment lost 4 bases, leaving 8 bases of the junction unmatched. CDR1 MDHEN and CDR2 SYDVKM come from the germline V gene. CDR3 residues: CASSSPSTGGSEAFF. The DNA for the CDR3 is TGTGCCAGCAGTTCCCCCTCGACAGGGGGCTCTGAAGCTTTCTTT.

This clonotype was detected only a few times. The chain carries TRBV5-1 and TRBJ2-5; D is unclear. Germline V gene lookup returns CDR1 SGHRS and CDR2 YFSETQ. The CDR3 contains 13 residues. The V gene lost 6 bases and the J gene lost 2 bases, with 11 bases spanning the gap. The CDR3 spells CASNRARQETQYF. In DNA form, the CDR3 reads TGCGCCAGCAATAGGGCCCGACAAGAGACCCAGTACTTC.

V is TRBV20-1 and J is TRBJ2-7; 11 nucleotides align to TRBD1. This CDR3 spans 14 amino acids. Germline V gene lookup returns CDR1 DFQATT and CDR2 SNEGSKA (reference sequence). V was pared by 0 bases and J by 7 bases, with 5 bases of the junction left unmatched. CDR3 residues: CSARDGTGGWEQYF. The CDR3 coding sequence is TGCAGTGCTAGAGACGGGACAGGGGGTTGGGAGCAGTACTTC.

This clonotype was seen only a few times. The chain links TRBV25-1 to TRBJ2-7; no reliable D call. CDR1 is MGHDK and CDR2 is SYGVNS in the germline V gene. Deletions cut 10 bases from V and 1 base from J, with 23 bases between. This CDR3 contains 16 residues. The CDR3 reads CAILRLPYILSYEQYF. The CDR3, as DNA: TGTGCCATCCTAAGGCTTCCATACATTCTTTCCTACGAGCAGTACTTC.

This chain links TRBV20-1 with TRBJ2-3; D remains unclear. The CDR3 is made up of 14 amino acids. Germline assignment: CDR1 DFQATT and CDR2 SNEGSKA (reference sequence). Trimming took off 6 bases at V and 0 bases at J, with 13 bases between the two ends. The CDR3 is CSAAPRRSTDTQYF. The CDR3 region has the DNA TGCAGTGCCGCTCCCCGTAGAAGCACAGATACGCAGTATTTT.

The J gene is TRBJ2-7, the V gene TRBV5-1, with 7 bases aligning to TRBD1. Germline lookup yields CDR1 SGHRS and CDR2 YFSETQ. The CDR3 runs 15 residues. Unmatched junction bases numbered 11, after V lost 3 bases and J lost 5 bases. The CDR3 region has the DNA TGCGCCAGCAGCTCGGTCGCACAGGGGCTCGACGAGCAGTACTTC. It is translated as CASSSVAQGLDEQYF.

This clonotype was seen many times. The CDR3, as DNA: TGTGCCAGCAGCCCCGGGGGGCGCGATCAGCCCCAGCATTTT. Translating it yields CASSPGGRDQPQHF. The chain couples TRBV7-6 to TRBJ1-5; maybe TRBD1 (6 bases). Germline values: CDR1 SGHVS, CDR2 FNYEAQ. This CDR3 is built from 14 residues. Trimming removed 5 bases at V and 5 bases at J, with 13 bases between. Full variable domain (missing parts from reference TRBV7-6 and TRBJ1-5): GAGVSQSPRYKVTKRGQDVALRCDPISGHVSLYWYRQALGQGPEFLTYFNYEAQQDKSGLPNDRFSAERPEGSISTLTIQRTEQRDSAMYRCASSPGGRDQPQHFGDGTRLSIL.

The DNA for the CDR3 is TGTGCCAGCAGCCAAGTAGCGGGGGGGCGCTGCAATGAGCAGTTCTTC. The encoded protein is CASSQVAGGRCNEQFF. The chain carries TRBV3-1 and TRBJ2-1; TRBD2 matches 11 bases. The trim removed 1 base at V and 6 bases at J, leaving 5 bases unmatched. The CDR3 has 16 amino acids. Germline V gene data show CDR1 as LGHDT and CDR2 as YNNKEL (reference sequence).

In this sample, this clonotype turned up a few times. The genes are TRBV27 and TRBJ2-7, with D maybe TRBD1 (6 bases). Germline CDR1 MNHEY, CDR2 SMNVEV (reference sequence). CDR3 size: 14 residues. V shed 0 bases and J shed 5 bases, with 11 bases lying between them. CDR3 loop: CASSLSTGSHEQYF. The CDR3 DNA is TGTGCCAGCAGTTTATCGACAGGATCTCACGAGCAGTACTTC.

About this clonotype: A read error may account for a junction end that differs from germline. J is TRBJ2-5 and V is TRBV7-9; tentatively, D is TRBD1 (5 bases). This CDR3 has 18 amino acids. CDR1 is SEHNR and CDR2 is FQNEAQ in the germline V gene (reference sequence). The CDR3 region is CASTFTVLGATIKEAQYF. CDR3 DNA sequence: TGTGCCAGCACCTTTACAGTACTTGGGGCTACTATAAAAGAGGCCCAGTACTTC.

The chain couples TRBV3-1 to TRBJ2-1, with unresolved D. Germline assignment: CDR1 LGHDT and CDR2 YNNKEL (reference sequence). Deletions cut 0 bases from V and 9 bases from J, with 6 bases between. This CDR3 is built from 12 residues. CDR3 sequence reads: CASSQDIGEQFF. The CDR3 DNA sequence: TGTGCCAGCAGCCAAGATATTGGTGAGCAGTTCTTC.

This clonotype was observed a few times. The chain joins TRBV28 to TRBJ2-7, with TRBD2 identical over 10 bases. V was clipped by 3 bases and J by 6 bases; unmatched bases: 2. The CDR3 loop spans 13 amino acids. Germline-derived CDR1 and CDR2 are MDHEN and SYDVKM. DNA for the CDR3: TGTGCCAGCAGTTTCCTAGCGGGAGTCGAGCAGTACTTC. Protein product: CASSFLAGVEQYF. Full variable domain (missing parts from reference TRBV28 and TRBJ2-7): DVKVTQSSRYLVKRTGEKVFLECVQDMDHENMFWYRQDPGLGLRLIYFSYDVKMKEKGDIPEGYSVSREKKERFSLILESASTNQTSMYLCASSFLAGVEQYFGPGTRLTVT.

At least ten counts were recorded for this clonotype. This sequence joins TRBV28 and TRBJ2-7; the D gene is possibly TRBD2 (6 bases). Germline V gives CDR1 MDHEN, CDR2 SYDVKM. This CDR3 has 13 amino acids. Trimming pared 8 bases from V and 2 bases from J, leaving 13 bases between. The CDR3 bases are TGTGCCAGCGGGAGGCCCTATCCCTACGAGCAGTACTTC. Residues: CASGRPYPYEQYF. Based on the CDR3 plus reference TRBV28 and TRBJ2-7, the full variable domain is DVKVTQSSRYLVKRTGEKVFLECVQDMDHENMFWYRQDPGLGLRLIYFSYDVKMKEKGDIPEGYSVSREKKERFSLILESASTNQTSMYLCASGRPYPYEQYFGPGTRLTVT.

The table lists this clonotype with a count of one. V and J are TRBV5-1 and TRBJ2-3; 8 nucleotides align to TRBD2. Looked up from germline, CDR1 is SGHRS and CDR2 is YFSETQ. V was clipped by 0 bases and J by 8 bases; unmatched bases: 11. CDR3 size: 16 residues. The CDR3 DNA sequence: TGCGCCAGCAGCTTGGTCACTAGCGATCGGGGGGGTACGCAGTATTTT. Amino acid sequence: CASSLVTSDRGGTQYF.

Concerning this clonotype itself: Germline is not matched at one junction end, which may reflect a read error. The chain combines TRBV5-1 with TRBJ2-6; D may be TRBD1 or TRBD2 (5 bases each). Looked up from germline, CDR1 is SGHRS and CDR2 is YFSETQ. This CDR3 has 17 residues. The CDR3 reads CASSGRDGPSGANVRTF. The DNA for the CDR3 is TGCGCCAGCAGCGGAAGGGACGGTCCTTCTGGGGCCAACGTCCGGACTTTC. Complete variable domain (other parts from reference TRBV5-1 and TRBJ2-6): KAGVTQTPRYLIKTRGQQVTLSCSPISGHRSVSWYQQTPGQGLQFLFEYFSETQRNKGNFPGRFSGRQFSNSRSEMNVSTLELGDSALYLCASSGRDGPSGANVRTFGAGSRLTVL.

In this sample, this clonotype turned up many times. This chain connects TRBV20-1 to TRBJ2-7; 7 bases agree with TRBD1. V trimming: 5 bases; J trimming: 2 bases; junction bases outside the gene matches: 3. Per germline, CDR1 DFQATT and CDR2 SNEGSKA (reference sequence). The CDR3 extends over 12 amino acids. The CDR3 here is CSAGDSPYEQYF. The CDR3, as DNA: TGCAGTGCTGGGGACAGTCCCTACGAGCAGTACTTC.

This clonotype appeared a few times. This sequence joins TRBV20-1 and TRBJ2-3, with 8 bases aligning to TRBD1. The CDR3 consists of 16 residues. The V gene end was trimmed by 3 bases and the J gene end by 1 base; junction bases not matched to a gene: 9. Germline V gene data show CDR1 as DFQATT and CDR2 as SNEGSKA (reference sequence). CDR3 DNA: TGCAGTGCTAGGGTCTCCCCGGGACAGGGCACAGATACGCAGTATTTT. Its protein product is CSARVSPGQGTDTQYF.

The chain has TRBV20-1 and TRBJ1-1; no firm D call. V shed 5 bases and J shed 11 bases, with 15 bases lying between them. This CDR3 region has 11 residues. Germline V gives CDR1 DFQATT, CDR2 SNEGSKA (reference sequence). The CDR3 protein is CSARWTPGAFF. CDR3 coding DNA: TGCAGTGCTCGCTGGACTCCTGGGGCTTTCTTT.